Listed below are T cell receptor beta chains from one sample, sequenced in a study of Tregs in tolerant kidney transplant recipients. Produced via immunoSEQ multiplex PCR; TCRdb's table is partial and in-frame only. The sample has about 77,000 clones; 98% are singletons. The sample was CD4+ T cells from blood, taken before the transplant. The receptors were sampled from a human donor who received a combined kidney and bone marrow transplant. Both conserved end residues are trimmed from each CDR3. Fields, in order: J gene, clone size, V gene, CDR3 protein. Size values are once, few and many counts, or a class for expanded clones, and some rows have none.

J gene: TRBJ2-3; clone size: .; V gene: TRBV6-1; CDR3 protein: ASSVTSGDTDTQY
J gene: TRBJ2-1; clone size: .; V gene: TRBV27; CDR3 protein: ASSQTYAPTREQF
J gene: TRBJ1-2; clone size: .; V gene: TRBV30; CDR3 protein: AWSAPGGGYT
J gene: TRBJ2-5; clone size: .; V gene: TRBV5-4; CDR3 protein: ASSQTSGGAGETQY
J gene: TRBJ1-1; clone size: .; V gene: TRBV5-6; CDR3 protein: ASSLVGGGEAF
J gene: TRBJ2-1; clone size: .; V gene: TRBV7-3; CDR3 protein: ASSLGPTYNEQF
J gene: TRBJ2-1; clone size: few; V gene: TRBV7-3; CDR3 protein: ASSLGASSYNEQF
J gene: TRBJ1-3; clone size: once; V gene: TRBV4-3; CDR3 protein: ASSHLSVGNTIY
J gene: TRBJ2-5; clone size: .; V gene: TRBV5-1; CDR3 protein: ASSLVGQGALGAETQY
J gene: TRBJ2-2; clone size: .; V gene: TRBV4-2; CDR3 protein: ASSPLRGTSGNTGELF
J gene: TRBJ1-4; clone size: .; V gene: TRBV5-5; CDR3 protein: ASSLFKNRGGEKLF
J gene: TRBJ2-1; clone size: .; V gene: TRBV7-8; CDR3 protein: ASSLGAGGLRGEQF
J gene: TRBJ2-6; clone size: .; V gene: TRBV11-2; CDR3 protein: ASSPTGLGANVLT
J gene: TRBJ2-1; clone size: .; V gene: TRBV30; CDR3 protein: AWSYRTQLAGGKLGF
J gene: TRBJ1-1; clone size: once; V gene: TRBV5-1; CDR3 protein: ASSPNMDRNTEAF
J gene: TRBJ2-2; clone size: .; V gene: TRBV9; CDR3 protein: ASSVEQGANTGELF
J gene: TRBJ2-7; clone size: .; V gene: TRBV6-6; CDR3 protein: ASTNRDRGDEQY
J gene: TRBJ2-1; clone size: .; V gene: TRBV25-1; CDR3 protein: ASNRAGTSGNEQF
J gene: TRBJ2-1; clone size: .; V gene: TRBV7-2; CDR3 protein: ASSYPLAGSSYNEQF
J gene: TRBJ2-1; clone size: .; V gene: TRBV7-2; CDR3 protein: ASSLVASGRRNEQF
J gene: TRBJ2-1; clone size: .; V gene: TRBV5-1; CDR3 protein: ASSFFKSDYNEQF
J gene: TRBJ2-7; clone size: .; V gene: TRBV7-7; CDR3 protein: ASSPVHGGEQY
J gene: TRBJ2-3; clone size: .; V gene: TRBV14; CDR3 protein: ASGRSDTQY
J gene: TRBJ2-5; clone size: .; V gene: TRBV2; CDR3 protein: ASSAQETQY
J gene: TRBJ2-1; clone size: .; V gene: TRBV30; CDR3 protein: AWSLAGGYSYNEQF
J gene: TRBJ2-1; clone size: .; V gene: TRBV19; CDR3 protein: ASKQTSGQGGNEQF
J gene: TRBJ1-5; clone size: .; V gene: TRBV13; CDR3 protein: ASSLGQGNNQPQH
J gene: TRBJ2-1; clone size: once; V gene: TRBV5-1; CDR3 protein: ASSLVAGTVEQF
J gene: TRBJ1-1; clone size: .; V gene: TRBV5-4; CDR3 protein: ASSFSLSSEAF
J gene: TRBJ2-7; clone size: .; V gene: TRBV19; CDR3 protein: ASSIDREGYEQY
J gene: TRBJ2-3; clone size: .; V gene: TRBV19; CDR3 protein: ASSTSGVLSTDTQY
J gene: TRBJ1-1; clone size: .; V gene: TRBV6-5; CDR3 protein: ASSYSWANTEAF
J gene: TRBJ2-3; clone size: once; V gene: TRBV18; CDR3 protein: ASSPRPPGTGVDTQY
J gene: TRBJ2-2; clone size: once; V gene: TRBV2; CDR3 protein: ASSLAVNTGELF
J gene: TRBJ2-3; clone size: .; V gene: TRBV7-2; CDR3 protein: ASSLGLSTDTQY
J gene: TRBJ1-1; clone size: .; V gene: TRBV6-6; CDR3 protein: ASSRQGAATEAF
J gene: TRBJ1-4; clone size: .; V gene: TRBV10-1; CDR3 protein: ASGGAGEKLF
J gene: TRBJ1-2; clone size: .; V gene: TRBV19; CDR3 protein: ASSIPSGADYGYT
J gene: TRBJ2-7; clone size: .; V gene: TRBV5-6; CDR3 protein: ASSLGPGGRTLYEQY
J gene: TRBJ1-1; clone size: .; V gene: TRBV5-1; CDR3 protein: ASSLNSGFMNTEAF
J gene: TRBJ2-1; clone size: .; V gene: TRBV2; CDR3 protein: ASSPTSGRASEQF
J gene: TRBJ1-6; clone size: .; V gene: TRBV27; CDR3 protein: ASTYRRPDRLDSPLH
J gene: TRBJ2-7; clone size: .; V gene: TRBV28; CDR3 protein: ASSSGLRQY
J gene: TRBJ1-3; clone size: .; V gene: TRBV19; CDR3 protein: ASSQSQGNTIY
J gene: TRBJ2-5; clone size: .; V gene: TRBV4-2; CDR3 protein: ASSQEVAGGPETQY
J gene: TRBJ1-2; clone size: .; V gene: TRBV7-9; CDR3 protein: ASSFEGVRGYT
J gene: TRBJ1-1; clone size: once; V gene: TRBV7-2; CDR3 protein: ASSVRTLNTEAF
J gene: TRBJ2-2; clone size: .; V gene: TRBV4-2; CDR3 protein: ASSQAGGPGELF
J gene: TRBJ2-7; clone size: once; V gene: TRBV2; CDR3 protein: ASSALSQFGEQY
J gene: TRBJ2-1; clone size: .; V gene: TRBV19; CDR3 protein: ASSIGQNNEQF
J gene: TRBJ1-5; clone size: once; V gene: TRBV11-3; CDR3 protein: ASSLVRQGEQPQH
J gene: TRBJ1-5; clone size: .; V gene: TRBV9; CDR3 protein: ASSRGGSSNQPQH
J gene: TRBJ1-5; clone size: .; V gene: TRBV30; CDR3 protein: AWSVTAGSAPQH
J gene: TRBJ1-4; clone size: once; V gene: TRBV30; CDR3 protein: ALVRGQENEKLF
J gene: TRBJ2-1; clone size: .; V gene: TRBV7-6; CDR3 protein: ASSLMAGGTYNEQF
J gene: TRBJ2-2; clone size: .; V gene: TRBV30; CDR3 protein: AGLGQEFTGELF
J gene: TRBJ1-2; clone size: .; V gene: TRBV5-1; CDR3 protein: ASSATGTGVYGYT
J gene: TRBJ2-3; clone size: .; V gene: TRBV14; CDR3 protein: ASSQGLSKSTDTQY
J gene: TRBJ1-4; clone size: .; V gene: TRBV19; CDR3 protein: ASANRDRREKLF
J gene: TRBJ2-2; clone size: .; V gene: TRBV2; CDR3 protein: ASSSGDRGPGELF